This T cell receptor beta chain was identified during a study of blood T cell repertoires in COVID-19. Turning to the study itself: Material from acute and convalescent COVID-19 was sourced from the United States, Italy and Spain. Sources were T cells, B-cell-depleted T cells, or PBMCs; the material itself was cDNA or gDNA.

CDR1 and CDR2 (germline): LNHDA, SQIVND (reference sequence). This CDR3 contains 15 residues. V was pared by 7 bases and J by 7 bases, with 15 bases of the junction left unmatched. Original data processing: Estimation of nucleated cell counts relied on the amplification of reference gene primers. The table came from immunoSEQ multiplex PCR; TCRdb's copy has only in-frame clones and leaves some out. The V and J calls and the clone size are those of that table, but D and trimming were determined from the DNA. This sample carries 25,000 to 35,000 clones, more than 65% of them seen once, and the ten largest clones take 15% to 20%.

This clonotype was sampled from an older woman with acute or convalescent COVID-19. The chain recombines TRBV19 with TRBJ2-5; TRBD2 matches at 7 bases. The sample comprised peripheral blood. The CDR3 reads CASKASAWSGGTQYF. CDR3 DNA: TGTGCCAGTAAGGCCTCAGCTTGGTCGGGAGGGACCCAGTACTTC.